The 26 T cell receptor beta chains below come from one sample, sequenced in a study of blood T cell repertoires in COVID-19. Generated by immunoSEQ multiplex PCR, the TCRdb table keeps only in-frame clones and is missing some. The sample holds about 71,000 clones, around 76% seen once. The sequenced material came from peripheral blood. These receptors all come from an elderly woman with acute or convalescent COVID-19.

The V gene is TRBV29-1, the J gene TRBJ2-3; D unresolved. Trimming cost V 2 bases and J 6 bases, with 9 bases left between them. Germline assignment: CDR1 SQVTM and CDR2 ANQGSEA. This CDR3 contains 12 residues. The CDR3 loop is CSVEFLSDTQYF. CDR3 bases: TGCAGCGTTGAATTTCTGTCCGATACGCAGTATTTT.

The rearrangement joins TRBV2 to TRBJ1-2, with D tentatively TRBD1 (5 bases). This CDR3 has 13 residues. Deletions cut 8 bases from V and 6 bases from J, with 16 bases between. The germline V gene encodes CDR1 SNHLY and CDR2 FYNNEI. CDR3 loop: CASLGQGGHGYTF. As DNA, the CDR3 is TGTGCCAGCCTCGGGCAGGGTGGGCATGGCTACACCTTC.

The chain combines TRBV11-2 with TRBJ2-5, with TRBD1 as a possible D gene (6 bases). Germline V lookup: CDR1 SGHAT, CDR2 FQNNGV. Deletions cut 1 base from V and 5 bases from J, with 17 bases between. The CDR3 is made up of 16 amino acids. CDR3 sequence (DNA): TGTGCCAGCAGCTTAGGTGGGACAACGTTGTGGGAGACCCAGTACTTC. Translation: CASSLGGTTLWETQYF.

The rearrangement joins TRBV7-2 to TRBJ2-3, with D possibly TRBD1 on 5 matching bases. The ends were cut back, 1 base at V and 2 bases at J, with 13 bases in the middle. The CDR3 is made up of 16 amino acids. Germline CDR1 and CDR2: SGHTA and FQGNSA. For the CDR3, the DNA is TGTGCCAGCAGCTTAGGGCAGGGTTTTTCCACAGATACGCAGTATTTT. It is translated as CASSLGQGFSTDTQYF.

The chain carries TRBV24-1 and TRBJ1-5, with a possible D match to TRBD1 (6 bases). The germline gives CDR1 KGHDR, CDR2 SFDVKD. The CDR3 is 15 residues long. V was shortened by 4 bases and J by 1 base, with 10 bases between the two germline ends. The CDR3 protein is CATSEGAWSNQPQHF. CDR3 bases: TGTGCCACCAGTGAGGGGGCCTGGAGCAATCAGCCCCAGCATTTT.

V usage is TRBV7-2 and J usage is TRBJ2-3; TRBD2 matches at 8 bases. CDR1 and CDR2 from the germline V gene are SGHTA and FQGNSA. This CDR3 has 17 residues. The V segment lost 6 bases and the J segment 0 bases; nucleotides outside the gene matches: 11. This CDR3 reads CASRAFPGGSSTDTQYF. CDR3 bases: TGTGCCAGCAGAGCTTTTCCGGGAGGGTCTAGCACAGATACGCAGTATTTT.

In the case of this clone: One end of the junction is discordant with germline, which a read error may explain. The chain uses TRBV5-5 and TRBJ2-7, with 8 bases aligning to TRBD2. Looked up from germline, CDR1 is SGHKS and CDR2 is YYEKEE (reference sequence). There are 14 residues in the CDR3. CDR3 bases: TGTGCCAGCACCTTGGGGCGGGAGGCCTACGAGCAGTACTTC. Amino acids: CASTLGREAYEQYF.

This sequence joins TRBV6-2 or TRBV6-3 and TRBJ2-4; D perhaps matches TRBD2 (6 bases). The CDR3 loop spans 18 amino acids. The germline V and J ends were trimmed by 2 bases and 0 bases, with 17 bases remaining between them. Germline V CDR1 and CDR2: MNHEY, SVGEGT. The CDR3 spells CASSYPRGLRLAKNIQYF. The DNA for the CDR3 is TGTGCCAGCAGTTACCCCCGGGGGTTGCGACTAGCCAAAAACATTCAGTACTTC.

This sequence joins TRBV6-2 or TRBV6-3 and TRBJ2-2; TRBD2 aligns across 8 bases. The CDR3 runs 19 residues. Per the germline V gene, CDR1 is MNHEY and CDR2 is SVGEGT. V gave up 0 bases and J gave up 1 base; unmatched junction bases: 10. The CDR3 sequence: CASSYSSHPGGKNTGELFF. The CDR3 DNA follows: TGTGCCAGCAGTTACTCATCTCACCCGGGGGGGAAGAACACCGGGGAGCTGTTTTTT.

There are a few counts of this clone. The rearrangement joins TRBV27 to TRBJ1-1; 9 bases match TRBD1. The germline V gene has CDR1 MNHEY and CDR2 SMNVEV (reference sequence). With 5 bases clipped from V and 5 bases from J, the junction kept 6 bases outside the gene matches. This CDR3 region has 14 residues. The CDR3 DNA reads as TGTGCCAGCAGTATACAGGGGGCGCAGACTGAAGCTTTCTTT. Translation: CASSIQGAQTEAFF.

In this sample, this clone turned up many times. The sample carries other DNA sequences with the same CDR3. J is TRBJ1-5 and V is TRBV5-8; D call uncertain. V gave up 1 base and J gave up 3 bases, with 2 bases separating them. The CDR3 has 12 residues. Germline assignment: CDR1 SGHTS and CDR2 YDEGEE. The CDR3 reads CASSLLNQPQHF. The DNA of the CDR3 is TGTGCCAGCAGCTTGCTCAATCAGCCCCAGCATTTT.

This chain links TRBV19 with TRBJ1-5; 7 bases fit TRBD1. V shed 3 bases, J shed 3 bases, and the junction held 8 bases outside the gene matches. The CDR3 contains 16 residues. CDR1 LNHDA and CDR2 SQIVND come from the germline V gene (reference sequence). The CDR3 loop reads CASSMETGDVNQPQHF. Written as DNA, the CDR3 is TGTGCCAGTAGTATGGAAACAGGGGACGTCAATCAGCCCCAGCATTTT. The full variable domain, in which reference TRBV19 and TRBJ1-5 provide the parts outside the CDR3, is DGGITQSPKYLFRKEGQNVTLSCEQNLNHDAMYWYRQDPGQGLRLIYYSQIVNDFQKGDIAEGYSVSREKKESFPLTVTSAQKNPTAFYLCASSMETGDVNQPQHFGDGTRLSIL.

The J gene is TRBJ2-2, the V gene TRBV24-1; the D gene is possibly TRBD2 (7 bases). Deletions cut 12 bases from V and 5 bases from J, with 18 bases between. Germline CDR1 KGHDR, CDR2 SFDVKD. The CDR3 is 14 residues long. The CDR3 loop is CAPKGGEGTGELFF. The CDR3 bases are TGTGCCCCTAAAGGGGGGGAAGGTACCGGGGAGCTGTTTTTT.

The chain recombines TRBV29-1 with TRBJ2-5; possibly TRBD1 for D (6 bases). This CDR3 comprises 17 residues. Germline V gives CDR1 SQVTM, CDR2 ANQGSEA. The V and J ends lost 1 base and 1 base respectively, with 19 bases between them. The CDR3 region has the DNA TGCAGCGTTGAAGGACAGGAAGGGGAGACGATCCAAGAGACCCAGTACTTC. Protein sequence: CSVEGQEGETIQETQYF.

This clone showed up just once. This same CDR3 is encoded by further DNA sequences in the sample. J is TRBJ2-7 and V is TRBV19; D remains ambiguous. Trimming stripped 3 bases from V and 4 bases from J, with 10 bases between. The V gene's germline CDR1 is LNHDA and CDR2 SQIVND (reference sequence). The CDR3 contains 13 residues. CDR3 DNA: TGTGCCAGTAGTATCGAGAGGTGGTACGAGCAGTACTTC. This gives the protein CASSIERWYEQYF.

This clone was detected only once. The chain is built from TRBV29-1 and TRBJ1-1; D unresolved. The CDR3 length is 13 residues. Trimming left V 6 bases short and J 5 bases short, with 16 bases between. Germline CDR1 SQVTM, CDR2 ANQGSEA. The CDR3 loop is CSVPDIRGTEAFF. CDR3 sequence (DNA): TGCAGCGTGCCTGACATAAGAGGGACTGAAGCTTTCTTT.

V gene TRBV5-1 combines with J gene TRBJ2-1; possible D gene TRBD2, 6 bases. V was trimmed by 4 bases and J by 2 bases, leaving 13 bases between them. CDR3 size: 15 residues. Germline loops: CDR1 SGHRS, CDR2 YFSETQ. DNA for the CDR3: TGCGCCAGCAGCGTAGTAGCGGACCCCTACAATGAGCAGTTCTTC. Protein: CASSVVADPYNEQFF.

The chain is built from TRBV28 and TRBJ2-3, with TRBD2 matching over 7 bases. CDR1 is MDHEN and CDR2 is SYDVKM in the germline V gene. Trimming took 5 bases from V and 1 from J; bases not matched to a gene: 6. CDR3 length equals 15 residues. CDR3 in DNA: TGTGCCAGCAGTGCGGGAGCCTGGGGCACAGATACGCAGTATTTT. This codes for CASSAGAWGTDTQYF.

The chain carries TRBV5-4 and TRBJ2-2; 9 positions agree with TRBD2. Looked up from germline, CDR1 is SGHNT and CDR2 is YYREEE (reference sequence). V trimming: 4 bases; J trimming: 5 bases; junction bases outside the gene matches: 12. This CDR3 has 17 residues. CDR3 sequence (DNA): TGTGCCAGCAGCAGGGCCTTAGCGGGAGTAGGAACCGGGGAGCTGTTTTTT. Amino acids: CASSRALAGVGTGELFF.

The rearrangement links TRBV2 to TRBJ1-4; D may be TRBD1 (5 bases). Trimming removed 3 bases at V and 3 bases at J, with 11 bases between. CDR3 length equals 15 residues. Germline lookup yields CDR1 SNHLY and CDR2 FYNNEI. CDR3 loop: CASSDKGRANEKLFF. DNA of the CDR3: TGTGCCAGCAGTGATAAGGGGAGGGCTAATGAAAAACTGTTTTTT.

V usage is TRBV19 and J usage is TRBJ2-2, with D possibly being TRBD1 (7 bases). V lost 8 bases to trimming and J lost 1 base, with 11 bases between them. The CDR3 loop spans 14 amino acids. Germline CDR1 LNHDA, CDR2 SQIVND (reference sequence). The CDR3 loop is CASVQGGNTGELFF. Here the CDR3 DNA reads TGTGCCAGTGTTCAGGGGGGGAACACCGGGGAGCTGTTTTTT.

This chain joins TRBV5-1 and TRBJ2-1, with TRBD1 matching 10 bases. This CDR3 is built from 15 residues. Unmatched junction bases numbered 5, after V lost 3 bases and J lost 5 bases. Germline loops: CDR1 SGHRS, CDR2 YFSETQ. CDR3 sequence reads: CASSWGTGANNEQFF. Written as DNA, the CDR3 is TGCGCCAGCAGCTGGGGGACAGGGGCGAACAATGAGCAGTTCTTC.

This chain links TRBV6-5 with TRBJ1-1; 9 bases match TRBD1. Germline values: CDR1 MNHEY, CDR2 SVGAGI. This CDR3 has 15 amino acids. Trimming cost V 2 bases and J 3 bases; bases outside gene matches: 4. The CDR3, as DNA: TGTGCCAGCAGTTACGACTGGACAGGGGACACTGAAGCTTTCTTT. Translation gives CASSYDWTGDTEAFF.

This clone has a single count. The chain employs TRBV7-6 and TRBJ2-3, with TRBD2 matching 7 bases. CDR3 length equals 17 residues. Trimming at V came to 0 bases and at J to 9 bases, leaving 15 bases not matched to a gene. Germline loops: CDR1 SGHVS, CDR2 FNYEAQ. The CDR3 loop reads CASSLAGAPKTSPTQYF. CDR3 in DNA: TGTGCCAGCAGCTTAGCGGGCGCGCCCAAGACTAGCCCGACGCAGTATTTT.

This clone has just one count. The V gene is TRBV30, the J gene TRBJ2-2, with 8 bases aligning to TRBD1. J was trimmed by 0 bases and V by 2 bases; bases with no gene match: 8. The V gene's germline CDR1 is GTSNPN and CDR2 SVGIG (reference sequence). There are 17 residues in the CDR3. The CDR3 spells CAWSRRQGTANTGELFF. Here the CDR3 DNA reads TGTGCCTGGAGTCGTAGACAGGGGACTGCGAACACCGGGGAGCTGTTTTTT.

V and J are TRBV2 and TRBJ1-2; 7 positions agree with TRBD1. Germline V gene sequence: CDR1 SNHLY, CDR2 FYNNEI. This CDR3 spans 16 amino acids. V lost 3 bases and J lost 3; bases outside the gene matches: 10. The CDR3 DNA is TGTGCCAGCAGTGAGTCAGGCAGGGGGTACGACTATGGCTACACCTTC. Its protein is CASSESGRGYDYGYTF. The complete variable domain, with remaining parts taken from reference TRBV2 and TRBJ1-2, reads EPEVTQTPSHQVTQMGQEVILRCVPISNHLYFYWYRQILGQKVEFLVSFYNNEISEKSEIFDDQFSVERPDGSNFTLKIRSTKLEDSAMYFCASSESGRGYDYGYTFGSGTRLTVV.